A selection of T cell receptor beta chains follows, all from one sample in a study of blood T cell repertoires in COVID-19. Using immunoSEQ multiplex PCR, the repertoire was profiled, and TCRdb retains in-frame clones only, with some absent. This sample has under 35,000 clones, with approximately 92% found just once. Sequences were obtained from peripheral blood. The source is a man between 60 and 75 years old with acute or convalescent COVID-19. Both conserved end residues are trimmed from each CDR3. A D gene is named only where the DNA matches it firmly. Clone size appears in some rows only: once, few, many, or a class for an expanded clone.

V gene: TRBV2; clone size: .; D gene: .; CDR3 protein: ASTRQVQEQY
V gene: TRBV5-4; clone size: .; D gene: TRBD1; CDR3 protein: ASSGTRGQGYGYT
V gene: TRBV6-5; clone size: .; D gene: TRBD2; CDR3 protein: ARNNSGAKIVTQY
V gene: TRBV5-4; clone size: once; D gene: TRBD1; CDR3 protein: ASSADRGGYEQY
V gene: TRBV11-3; clone size: .; D gene: TRBD1; CDR3 protein: ASTLYRGRGAEAF
V gene: TRBV3-1/TRBV3-2; clone size: .; D gene: TRBD2; CDR3 protein: ASPPGLGNTQY
V gene: TRBV6-1; clone size: .; D gene: TRBD2; CDR3 protein: ASSEHSSGAKNIQY
V gene: TRBV6-5; clone size: .; D gene: TRBD1; CDR3 protein: ASRTGPDGYT
V gene: TRBV3-1/TRBV3-2; clone size: .; D gene: .; CDR3 protein: ASSQEPLSSYEQY
V gene: TRBV27; clone size: .; D gene: .; CDR3 protein: ASLKRRGEQETQY
V gene: TRBV29-1; clone size: .; D gene: TRBD1; CDR3 protein: SVTDRAGEKLF
V gene: TRBV2; clone size: .; D gene: TRBD2; CDR3 protein: ASSVAGGASNEQF
V gene: TRBV5-1; clone size: .; D gene: TRBD1; CDR3 protein: ASSLMDRANEQF
V gene: TRBV2; clone size: .; D gene: TRBD1; CDR3 protein: ASSEWGTANTEAF
V gene: TRBV11-2; clone size: .; D gene: TRBD1; CDR3 protein: ASSLGQGGTF
V gene: TRBV5-1; clone size: .; D gene: TRBD1; CDR3 protein: ASSPGTGNDEQF
V gene: TRBV10-3; clone size: .; D gene: TRBD2; CDR3 protein: AIRGLAGGNTGELF
V gene: TRBV19; clone size: .; D gene: .; CDR3 protein: ASSALAKGHRNTEAF
V gene: TRBV5-4; clone size: .; D gene: TRBD1; CDR3 protein: ASSSKDRGTEAF
V gene: TRBV3-1/TRBV3-2; clone size: .; D gene: TRBD1; CDR3 protein: ASSPRQGSWTDTQY
V gene: TRBV19; clone size: .; D gene: TRBD1; CDR3 protein: ASSPTGGTNEKLF
V gene: TRBV30; clone size: .; D gene: TRBD1; CDR3 protein: AWSGRTTGQTRNGGYT
V gene: TRBV4-2; clone size: .; D gene: TRBD1; CDR3 protein: ASSQDTGDRDYNSPLH
V gene: TRBV29-1; clone size: once; D gene: TRBD1; CDR3 protein: SVEKGQGARGYGYT
V gene: TRBV28; clone size: .; D gene: TRBD2; CDR3 protein: ASSPRDYLQY
V gene: TRBV14; clone size: once; D gene: .; CDR3 protein: ASSQGGKGNQPQH
V gene: TRBV5-1; clone size: .; D gene: .; CDR3 protein: ASSFDTGNTEAF
V gene: TRBV14; clone size: .; D gene: .; CDR3 protein: ASSRPGQNTEAF
V gene: TRBV5-8; clone size: once; D gene: .; CDR3 protein: ASSSRNLMAEAF
V gene: TRBV21-1; clone size: .; D gene: .; CDR3 protein: ASSKHPSVRGGTGELF
V gene: TRBV7-8; clone size: once; D gene: .; CDR3 protein: ASGKTGTSYEQY
V gene: TRBV18; clone size: .; D gene: TRBD1; CDR3 protein: ASSWDRDTGELF
V gene: TRBV7-9; clone size: .; D gene: .; CDR3 protein: ASSQTTGGGPGDTQY
V gene: TRBV7-2; clone size: .; D gene: .; CDR3 protein: ASSPQIRGNEQF
V gene: TRBV5-1; clone size: once; D gene: TRBD2; CDR3 protein: ASSPTSGRLSSTDTQY
V gene: TRBV6-1; clone size: .; D gene: TRBD1; CDR3 protein: ASSEYPGQGPYEQY
V gene: TRBV9; clone size: .; D gene: .; CDR3 protein: ASSVAEGYNEQF
V gene: TRBV6-2/TRBV6-3; clone size: .; D gene: .; CDR3 protein: ASSDPGSGELF
V gene: TRBV11-3; clone size: .; D gene: TRBD1; CDR3 protein: ARPRDRRGNTEAF
V gene: TRBV7-9; clone size: .; D gene: .; CDR3 protein: ASSVGTLSNSPLH
V gene: TRBV2; clone size: .; D gene: .; CDR3 protein: ASSERASRSTGELF
V gene: TRBV19; clone size: .; D gene: .; CDR3 protein: ASSIEAGTYEQY
V gene: TRBV18; clone size: .; D gene: TRBD1; CDR3 protein: ASSETGSGNTIY
V gene: TRBV5-1; clone size: .; D gene: TRBD2; CDR3 protein: ASSFYSGSGNEQF
V gene: TRBV5-8; clone size: .; D gene: .; CDR3 protein: ASRLYSNQPQH
V gene: TRBV5-6; clone size: .; D gene: TRBD1; CDR3 protein: ASSLGGRGPYGYT
V gene: TRBV7-2; clone size: .; D gene: TRBD2; CDR3 protein: ASSPGRGGGPYEQY
V gene: TRBV11-3; clone size: .; D gene: TRBD1; CDR3 protein: ASSPGGQETQY
V gene: TRBV19; clone size: .; D gene: TRBD2; CDR3 protein: ASSASGTRSSYEQY
V gene: TRBV7-2; clone size: .; D gene: .; CDR3 protein: ASSLDPGMNTGELF
V gene: TRBV18; clone size: .; D gene: .; CDR3 protein: ASSRGSHSGNTIY